This section outlines one T cell receptor beta chain sequence together with its context. Germline lookup yields CDR1 SGHTA and CDR2 FQGNSA. The V end lost 5 bases, the J end lost 1 base, and 9 bases lay between the germline ends. The CDR3 is made up of 14 amino acids. The data originate from a study of T cell responses to AZD1222 COVID-19 vaccine. TCRdb's copy holds only in-frame clones and misses some; the assay was immunoSEQ multiplex PCR. The sample carries around 150,000 clones, just over 90% recorded once. The receptor comes from an adult who received the AZD1222 COVID-19 vaccine. This specimen was peripheral blood, taken 28 days after the second AZD1222 dose. The chain has TRBV7-2 and TRBJ1-5; unclear D gene. The CDR3 protein is CASSPGGSNQPQHF. CDR3 bases: TGTGCCAGCAGCCCGGGTGGGAGCAATCAGCCCCAGCATTTT.